The sequence of this T cell receptor (beta chain) was determined in a study of blood T cell repertoires in COVID-19 (dated by TCRdb to 2019 to 2021). As for the study more broadly: Collaborator samples came from the United States, Italy and Spain and covered acute and convalescent phases of COVID-19. The prospective study material was composed of cDNA or gDNA derived from T cells, B-cell-depleted T cells, or PBMCs. Deeply sampled blood TCRbeta repertoires from subjects exposed to, actively infected with, or recovered from COVID-19 were included in the dataset. A freely available public database, intended as a resource for researchers studying the immune response to SARS-CoV-2, is where the repertoires were released. Samples were obtained from the ongoing ImmuneRACE study (first 160 participants) and from about 1,300 subjects provided by 6 global collaborators. Nearly every sample came with metadata listing a de-identified subject ID, COVID-19 status, age in years and sex. Where available, HLA class I and class II types were taken from metadata supplied by the sample provider and were not determined by assay-based typing.

Each collaborating institution followed its own protocols to collect whole blood in K2EDTA tubes. For TCRbeta analysis, collaborators shipped samples in one of three forms: frozen whole blood, isolated PBMCs, or DNA extracted from either of those sample types. V and J are truncated by 3 bases and 1 base respectively, leaving an intervening sequence of 8 bases. From its cysteine to its phenylalanine, the CDR3 spans 13 amino acids. Only the CDR3 DNA is retained, 39 bases long and in frame from the first base. CDR1 and CDR2, per the germline V gene, are SGDLS and YYNGEE. Study-wide conclusions, independent of this receptor: How much clinical and demographic metadata was included differed by source and by participant, and the metadata was provided uncurated.

The immunoSEQ Assay, a bias-controlled multiplex PCR, was used to amplify TCRbeta CDR3 regions from genomic DNA. From the authors' description of their analysis: Within the assay, amplification of reference gene primers was used to estimate how many nucleated cells each sample contained. To quantify the absolute abundance of each unique TCRbeta CDR3 rearrangement, sequence reads were collapsed and filtered. For each sample, productive Simpson clonality was calculated as the square root of Simpson's diversity index across productive rearrangements. TCRdb mirrors the immuneACCESS table, restricted to in-frame sequences. Some clones are absent from its copies; in checked studies, under half trace to an unresolved V gene, and the reason for the others is unknown. V, J and clone size are taken as reported in that table, and D and trimming were inferred from the DNA itself. This sample holds tens of thousands of clones; around 87% were observed only once. The ten largest make up approximately 15% of the sample.

This clone was observed a handful of times. What this receptor recognizes is not known. Per-nucleotide qualities are absent, and no much larger clonotype sits a single base away. What was sequenced was peripheral blood. This receptor was taken from a human donor in a cohort sampled during active COVID-19. The chain is encoded by TRBV9 joined to TRBJ2-7, with TRBD2 as a weak D call on 5 bases. CDR3 reads: CASSGGMSYEQYF. The DNA sequence reads TGTGCCAGCAGCGGAGGGATGTCCTACGAGCAGTACTTC.